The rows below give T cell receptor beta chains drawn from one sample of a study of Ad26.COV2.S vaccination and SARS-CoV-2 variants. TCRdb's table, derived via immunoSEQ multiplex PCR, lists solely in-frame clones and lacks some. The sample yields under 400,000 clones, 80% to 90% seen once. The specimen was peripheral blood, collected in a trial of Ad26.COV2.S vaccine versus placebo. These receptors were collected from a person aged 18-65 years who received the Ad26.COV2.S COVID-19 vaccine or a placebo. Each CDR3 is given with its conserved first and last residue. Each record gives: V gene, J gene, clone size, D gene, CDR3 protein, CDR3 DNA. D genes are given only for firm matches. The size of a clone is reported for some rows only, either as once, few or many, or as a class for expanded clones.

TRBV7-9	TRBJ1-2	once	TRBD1	CASSLGQGDGYTF	TGTGCCAGCAGCTTAGGACAGGGTGACGGCTACACCTTC
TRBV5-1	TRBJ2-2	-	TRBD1	CASSSGQGASGELFF	TGCGCCAGCAGCTCGGGACAGGGGGCGTCCGGGGAGCTGTTTTTT
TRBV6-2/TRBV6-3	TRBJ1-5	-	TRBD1	CASSYLGQGATPNQPQHF	TGTGCCAGCAGTTACTTGGGACAGGGGGCGACCCCCAATCAGCCCCAGCATTTT
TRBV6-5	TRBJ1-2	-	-	CASATCLGYTF	TGTGCCAGCGCGACGTGCCTAGGCTACACCTTC
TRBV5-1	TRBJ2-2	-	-	CASSLGVFMYKNTGELFF	TGCGCCAGCAGCTTGGGGGTCTTTATGTACAAGAACACCGGGGAGCTGTTTTTT
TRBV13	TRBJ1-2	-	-	CASSLELGAGYTF	TGTGCCAGCAGCTTAGAATTGGGGGCAGGCTACACCTTC
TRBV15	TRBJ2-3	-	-	CATSRVRGAKDTQYF	TGTGCCACCAGCAGAGTCCGGGGGGCGAAAGATACGCAGTATTTT
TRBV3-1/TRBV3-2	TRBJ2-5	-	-	CASSQGTGSPVHF	TGTGCCAGCAGCCAGGGGACCGGGAGCCCAGTTCACTTC
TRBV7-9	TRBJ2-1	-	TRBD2	CASSNGTSGSYNEQFF	TGTGCCAGCAGCAATGGGACTAGCGGGTCCTACAATGAGCAGTTCTTC
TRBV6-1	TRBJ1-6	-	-	CASSDDSRPSPLHF	TGTGCCAGCAGTGACGACTCTAGGCCTTCACCCCTCCACTTT
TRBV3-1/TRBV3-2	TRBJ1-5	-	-	CASSQSDLGSNQPQHF	TGTGCCAGCAGCCAATCCGACCTTGGGAGCAATCAGCCCCAGCATTTT
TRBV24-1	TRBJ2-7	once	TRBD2	CATSDSGGYEQYF	TGTGCCACCAGTGATAGCGGGGGGTACGAGCAGTACTTC
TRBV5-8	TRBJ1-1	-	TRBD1	CASSLGGDRQAFF	TGTGCCAGCAGCTTGGGAGGGGACAGACAAGCTTTCTTT